This TCR beta chain was sequenced in a study of CD8 T cells in ankylosing spondylitis. This clonotype occurred many times. The antigen remains unidentified. Study findings and constraints: CD8+ disease-linked clones were present at relatively low frequencies in blood. Seemingly characteristic of ankylosing spondylitis blood was a TCR beta motif consisting of fewer than 10 highly homologous variants.

By quantitative 5'-RACE with molecular barcodes, the TCR beta libraries were made. TCRdb passed the 5' RACE reads through MiXCR, listing each CDR3 protein once. The repertoire holds 230,000 or so distinct CDR3 sequences, 15% to 20% seen once, with roughly 34% in the top ten. This clonotype was obtained from a male donor with ankylosing spondylitis or in good health (not recorded which). The sequenced sample was blood, either unsorted or a sorted T cell fraction (not recorded which).

In DNA, the CDR3 is TGTGCTAGTGGACCCGGACAGACATTTTATGGCTACACCTTC. It is translated as CASGPGQTFYGYTF. The chain combines TRBV12-5 with TRBJ1-2; perhaps TRBD1 as D (6 bases). V was cut by 6 bases and J by 5 bases, with 16 bases left in between. Germline values: CDR1 LGHNT, CDR2 FRNRAP. The CDR3 consists of 14 residues.